This TCR beta chain was obtained from a study of blood T cell repertoires in COVID-19. Study at large: Material from acute and convalescent COVID-19 was sourced from the United States, Italy and Spain. T cells, B-cell-depleted T cells, or PBMCs provided the cDNA or gDNA that served as material.

CDR1 and CDR2 (germline): GTSNPN, SVGIG (reference sequence). The V gene lost 4 bases and the J gene lost 8 bases, with 14 bases spanning the gap. This CDR3 has 12 amino acids. How the authors handled the data: Reference gene primers were amplified, and this amplification served to estimate nucleated cell counts. Profiled with immunoSEQ multiplex PCR; TCRdb holds only in-frame clones, not every one. That table gives V, J and clone size, and the DNA gave D and trimming. The data show 200,000 to 250,000 clones, 65% to 80% seen once. The chain couples TRBV30 to TRBJ1-2, with D hard to call. The sample comprised peripheral blood. This TCR came from a woman aged 40 to 50 with active or convalescent COVID-19. This CDR3 is CAWITGAGGYTF. The CDR3 coding sequence is TGTGCCTGGATCACGGGAGCGGGAGGCTACACCTTC.